This paragraph reports one T cell receptor beta chain. It has no known antigen specificity. Per-nucleotide qualities are absent, and no much larger clonotype sits a single base away. This sample is part of a study of OX40 agonist ivuxolimab in advanced cancers. Broadly, across the study: Ivuxolimab was an agonistic, fully human IgG2 monoclonal antibody directed against OX40 (CD134), a costimulatory receptor. Intravenous ivuxolimab was administered to patients every 2 weeks at six dose levels: 0.01, 0.1, 0.3, 1.5, 3 and 10 mg/kg. Of the approximately 50 dose-escalation patients, hepatocellular carcinoma was present in approximately 20, melanoma in some 15, renal cell carcinoma in 9 and head and neck cancer in 9. In the dose-escalation cohort, 82.7% of patients were male, and the mean age was about 55 years, with a range of about 23 to 80. Prior anti-PD-1, anti-PD-L1 or anti-CTLA-4 therapy was permitted, and checkpoint inhibitors had been received by around 40% of dose-escalation patients. Partial responses occurred in three dose-escalation patients, of whom one had hepatocellular carcinoma and two had cutaneous melanoma. Peripheral TCRbeta sequencing was intended to test whether TCR sequence diversity was altered and clonal T-cell expansion was caused by ivuxolimab. The paper describes the monotherapy dose-escalation part (N of about 47 patients) of the phase I trial of ivuxolimab.

The trial excluded patients who had a history of autoimmune disease or were on systemic immunosuppression. Peripheral blood for TCR sequencing was drawn from every dose cohort at baseline, at cycle 4 day 1 and at cycle 7 day 1. Samples came from an open-label, multicenter, first-in-human phase I dose-escalation trial of ivuxolimab. Adults with locally advanced or metastatic melanoma, renal cell carcinoma, hepatocellular carcinoma or head and neck squamous cell carcinoma were enrolled in the trial. Before TCR sequencing, CD4+ T cells and CD8+ T cells were sorted from peripheral blood as separate populations. Results the study describes overall, beyond this receptor: In the 0.1-3.0 mg/kg groups, partial responders were among the patients with the lowest normalized peripheral clonal expansion, particularly in CD8+ T cells. At doses from 0.1 to 3.0 mg/kg, clonal expansion was seen in both CD4+ and CD8+ blood T cells between baseline and week 6. Low levels of normalized T-cell clonal expansion were also seen in some patients who did not respond. The antigen specificity of the peripheral T cells that underwent clonal expansion was not determined. On average, CD8+ T cells showed more expanded clones than CD4+ T cells after ivuxolimab.

For sequencing of the TCRbeta CDR3 region, genomic DNA was extracted from the sorted cells. TCRbeta CDR3 regions were sequenced using the immunoSEQ Assay. TCRdb provides this immuneACCESS table in a form limited to in-frame rearrangements. Some clones are lacking; in checked studies, under half of them reflect an unresolved V gene, and why the rest are absent is not known. The sample table lists about 18,000 clones, 65% to 85% of them with a count of one. The ten biggest clones cover around 40% of the sample. Looking up the germline V gene (reference sequence) yields CDR1 SGHNT and CDR2 YYREEE. Trimming at the junction amounts to 3 bases on V and 9 bases on J, and the germline ends lie 10 bases apart. The CDR3 covers 12 residues, taking in both the cysteine and the phenylalanine. The kept DNA is CDR3 alone, 36 bases in frame from the first base.

The sequence came from an adult with an advanced solid tumor such as melanoma, head and neck, liver or kidney cancer. Material: CD4+ or CD8+ T cells sorted from blood, obtained in a trial of the OX40 agonist ivuxolimab. The rearranged segments are TRBV5-4 and TRBJ1-5, with the D gene not clear enough to name. The nucleotide sequence is given as TGTGCCAGCAGCTCACTGCCTGGGCCCCAGCATTTT. This encodes CASSSLPGPQHF.